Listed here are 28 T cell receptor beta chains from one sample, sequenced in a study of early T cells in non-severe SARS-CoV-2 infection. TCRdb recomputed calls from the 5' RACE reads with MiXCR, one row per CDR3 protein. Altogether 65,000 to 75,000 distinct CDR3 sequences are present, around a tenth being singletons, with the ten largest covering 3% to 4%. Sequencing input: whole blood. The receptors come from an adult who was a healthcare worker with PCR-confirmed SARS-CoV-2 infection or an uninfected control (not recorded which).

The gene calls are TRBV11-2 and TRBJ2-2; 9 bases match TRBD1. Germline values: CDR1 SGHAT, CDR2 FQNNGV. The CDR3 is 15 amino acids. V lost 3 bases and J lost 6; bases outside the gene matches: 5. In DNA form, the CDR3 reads TGTGCCAGCAGCTTCGACAGGGGGACTGCCGGGGAGCTGTTTTTT. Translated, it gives CASSFDRGTAGELFF.

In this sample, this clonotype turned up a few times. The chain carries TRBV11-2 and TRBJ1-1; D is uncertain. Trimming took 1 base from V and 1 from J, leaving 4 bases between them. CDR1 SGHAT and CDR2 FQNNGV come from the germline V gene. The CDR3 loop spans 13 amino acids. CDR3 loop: CASSLAKNTEAFF. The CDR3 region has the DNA TGTGCCAGCAGCTTAGCGAAGAACACTGAAGCTTTCTTT.

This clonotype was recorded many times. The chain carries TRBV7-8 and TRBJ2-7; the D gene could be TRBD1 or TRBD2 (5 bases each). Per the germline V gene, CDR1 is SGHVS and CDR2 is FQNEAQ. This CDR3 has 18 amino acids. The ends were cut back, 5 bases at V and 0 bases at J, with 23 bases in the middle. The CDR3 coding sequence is TGTGCCAGCAGCCCCCGAGGACCAACCAAGGGGAGCTCCTACGAGCAGTACTTC. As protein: CASSPRGPTKGSSYEQYF.

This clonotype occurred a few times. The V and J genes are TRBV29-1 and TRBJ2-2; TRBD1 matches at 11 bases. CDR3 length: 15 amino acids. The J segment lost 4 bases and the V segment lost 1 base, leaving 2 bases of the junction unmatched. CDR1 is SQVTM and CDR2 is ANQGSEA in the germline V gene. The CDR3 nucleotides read TGCAGCGTTGAAGCCGGGACAGGGGGCACCGGGGAGCTGTTTTTT. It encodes CSVEAGTGGTGELFF.

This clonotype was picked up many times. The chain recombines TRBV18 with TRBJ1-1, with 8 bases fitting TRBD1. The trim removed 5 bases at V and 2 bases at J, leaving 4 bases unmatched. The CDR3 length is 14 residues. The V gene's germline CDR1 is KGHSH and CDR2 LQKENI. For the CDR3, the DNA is TGTGCCAGCTCATCGACAGGGGCCAACACTGAAGCTTTCTTT. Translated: CASSSTGANTEAFF.

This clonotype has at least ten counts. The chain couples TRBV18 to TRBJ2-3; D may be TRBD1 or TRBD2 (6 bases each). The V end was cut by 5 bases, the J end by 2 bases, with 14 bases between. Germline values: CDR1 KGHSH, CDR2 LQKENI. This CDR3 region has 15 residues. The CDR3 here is CASSSRGPPTDTQYF. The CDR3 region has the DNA TGTGCCAGCTCATCCCGGGGGCCCCCCACAGATACGCAGTATTTT.

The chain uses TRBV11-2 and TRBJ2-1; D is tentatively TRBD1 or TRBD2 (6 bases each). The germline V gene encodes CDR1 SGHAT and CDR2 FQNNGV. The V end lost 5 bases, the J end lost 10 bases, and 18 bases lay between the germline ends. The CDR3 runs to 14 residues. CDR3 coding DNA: TGTGCCAGCAGCCTCACCGGGGGCAAAGGGGAGCAGTTCTTC. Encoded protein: CASSLTGGKGEQFF.

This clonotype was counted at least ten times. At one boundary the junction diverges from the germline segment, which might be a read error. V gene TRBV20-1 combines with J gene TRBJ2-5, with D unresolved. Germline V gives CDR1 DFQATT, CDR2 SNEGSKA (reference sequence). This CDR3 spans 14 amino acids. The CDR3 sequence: CSARRWPLQETQYF. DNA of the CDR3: TGTAGTGCTAGACGGTGGCCACTACAAGAGACCCAGTACTTC.

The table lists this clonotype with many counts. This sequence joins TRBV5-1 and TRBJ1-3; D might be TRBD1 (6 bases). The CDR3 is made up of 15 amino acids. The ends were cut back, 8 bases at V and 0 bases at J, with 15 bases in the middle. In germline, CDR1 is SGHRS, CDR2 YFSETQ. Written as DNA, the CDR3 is TGCGCCAGTCAGCAAGGGGGTGTCTCTGGAAACACCATATATTTT. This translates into CASQQGGVSGNTIYF. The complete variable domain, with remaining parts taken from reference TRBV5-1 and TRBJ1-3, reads KAGVTQTPRYLIKTRGQQVTLSCSPISGHRSVSWYQQTPGQGLQFLFEYFSETQRNKGNFPGRFSGRQFSNSRSEMNVSTLELGDSALYLCASQQGGVSGNTIYFGEGSWLTVV.

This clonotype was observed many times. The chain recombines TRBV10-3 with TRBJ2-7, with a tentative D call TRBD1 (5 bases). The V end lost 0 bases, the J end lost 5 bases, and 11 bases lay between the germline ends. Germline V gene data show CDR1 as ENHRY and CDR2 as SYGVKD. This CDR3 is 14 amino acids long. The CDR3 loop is CAISESGLGDEQYF. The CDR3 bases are TGTGCCATCAGTGAGTCGGGGCTAGGGGACGAGCAGTACTTC.

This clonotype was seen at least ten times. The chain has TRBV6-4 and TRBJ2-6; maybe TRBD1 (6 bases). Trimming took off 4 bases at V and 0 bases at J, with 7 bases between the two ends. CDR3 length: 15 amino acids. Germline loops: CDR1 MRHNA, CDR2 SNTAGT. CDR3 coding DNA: TGTGCCAGCAGTGTACAGGGCTCTGGGGCCAACGTCCTGACTTTC. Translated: CASSVQGSGANVLTF.

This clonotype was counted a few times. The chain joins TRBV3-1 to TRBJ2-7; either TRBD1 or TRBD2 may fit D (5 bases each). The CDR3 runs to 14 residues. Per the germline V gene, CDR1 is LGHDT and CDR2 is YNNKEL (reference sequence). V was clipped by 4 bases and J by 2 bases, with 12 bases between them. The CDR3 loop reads CASSPTGTPYEQYF. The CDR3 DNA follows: TGTGCCAGCAGCCCCACCGGGACCCCCTACGAGCAGTACTTC.

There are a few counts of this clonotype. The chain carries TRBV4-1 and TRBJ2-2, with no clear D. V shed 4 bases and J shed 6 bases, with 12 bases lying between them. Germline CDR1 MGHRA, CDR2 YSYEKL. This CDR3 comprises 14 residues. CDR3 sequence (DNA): TGCGCCAGCAGCCTACTGACTGGAGCCGGGGAGCTGTTTTTT. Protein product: CASSLLTGAGELFF.

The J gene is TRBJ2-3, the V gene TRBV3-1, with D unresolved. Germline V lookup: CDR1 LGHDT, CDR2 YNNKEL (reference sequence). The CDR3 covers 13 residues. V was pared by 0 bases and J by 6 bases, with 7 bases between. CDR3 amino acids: CASSQEPPDTQYF. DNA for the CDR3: TGTGCCAGCAGCCAAGAGCCCCCCGATACGCAGTATTTT.

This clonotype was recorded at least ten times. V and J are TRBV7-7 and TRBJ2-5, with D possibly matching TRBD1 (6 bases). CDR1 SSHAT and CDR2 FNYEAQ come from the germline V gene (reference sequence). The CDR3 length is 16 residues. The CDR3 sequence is CASAHPVPGVCETQYF. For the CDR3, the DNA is TGTGCTAGCGCTCACCCCGTTCCAGGGGTTTGTGAGACCCAGTACTTC.

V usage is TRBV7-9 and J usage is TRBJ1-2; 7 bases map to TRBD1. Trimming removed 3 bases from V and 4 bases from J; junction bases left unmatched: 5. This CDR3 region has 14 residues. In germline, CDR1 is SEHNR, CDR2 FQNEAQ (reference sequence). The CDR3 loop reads CASSFAQGGYGYTF. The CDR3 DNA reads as TGTGCCAGCAGCTTCGCCCAGGGGGGCTATGGCTACACCTTC.

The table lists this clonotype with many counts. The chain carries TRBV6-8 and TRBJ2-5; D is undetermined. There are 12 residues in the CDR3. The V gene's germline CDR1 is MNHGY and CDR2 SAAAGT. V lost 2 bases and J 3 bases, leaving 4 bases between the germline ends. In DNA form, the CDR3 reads TGTGCCAGCAGTTACCTCGAAGAGACCCAGTACTTC. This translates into CASSYLEETQYF.

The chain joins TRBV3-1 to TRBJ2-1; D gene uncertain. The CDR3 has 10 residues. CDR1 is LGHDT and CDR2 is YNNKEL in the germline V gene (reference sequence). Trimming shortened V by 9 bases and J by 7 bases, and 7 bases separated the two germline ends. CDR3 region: CASIVNEQFF. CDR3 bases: TGTGCCAGTATTGTTAATGAGCAGTTCTTC.

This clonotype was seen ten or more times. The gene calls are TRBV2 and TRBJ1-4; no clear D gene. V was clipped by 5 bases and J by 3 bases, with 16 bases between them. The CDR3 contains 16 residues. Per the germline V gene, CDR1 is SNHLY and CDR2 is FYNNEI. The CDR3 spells CASSTRPAAPNEKLFF. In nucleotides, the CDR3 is TGTGCCAGCAGTACCCGACCGGCAGCCCCTAATGAAAAACTGTTTTTT. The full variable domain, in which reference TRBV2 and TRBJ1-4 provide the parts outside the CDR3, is EPEVTQTPSHQVTQMGQEVILRCVPISNHLYFYWYRQILGQKVEFLVSFYNNEISEKSEIFDDQFSVERPDGSNFTLKIRSTKLEDSAMYFCASSTRPAAPNEKLFFGSGTQLSVL.

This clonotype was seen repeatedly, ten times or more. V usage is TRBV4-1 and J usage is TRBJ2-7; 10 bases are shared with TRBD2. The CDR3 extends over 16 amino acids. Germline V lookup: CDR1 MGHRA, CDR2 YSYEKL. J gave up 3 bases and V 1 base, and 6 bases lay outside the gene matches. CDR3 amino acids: CASSQAVLAGNYEQYF. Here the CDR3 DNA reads TGCGCCAGCAGCCAAGCCGTACTAGCGGGAAACTACGAGCAGTACTTC.

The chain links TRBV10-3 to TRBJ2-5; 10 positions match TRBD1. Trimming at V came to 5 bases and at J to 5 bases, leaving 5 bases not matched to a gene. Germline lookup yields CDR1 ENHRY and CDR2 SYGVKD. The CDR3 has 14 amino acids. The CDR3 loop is CAISLPGQGETQYF. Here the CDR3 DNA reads TGTGCCATCAGTTTACCGGGACAGGGGGAGACCCAGTACTTC.

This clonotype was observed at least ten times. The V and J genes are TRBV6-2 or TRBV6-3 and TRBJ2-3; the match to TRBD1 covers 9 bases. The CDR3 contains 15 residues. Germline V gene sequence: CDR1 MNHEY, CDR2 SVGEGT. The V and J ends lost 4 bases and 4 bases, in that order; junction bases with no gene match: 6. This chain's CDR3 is CASSSPGTGPDTQYF. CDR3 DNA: TGTGCCAGCAGTTCCCCCGGGACAGGGCCAGATACGCAGTATTTT.

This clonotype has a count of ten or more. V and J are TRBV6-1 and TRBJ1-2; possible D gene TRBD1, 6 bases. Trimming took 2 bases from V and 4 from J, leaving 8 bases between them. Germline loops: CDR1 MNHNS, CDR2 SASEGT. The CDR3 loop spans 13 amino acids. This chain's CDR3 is CASSEIQGYGYTF. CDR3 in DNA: TGTGCCAGCAGTGAAATACAGGGCTATGGCTACACCTTC.

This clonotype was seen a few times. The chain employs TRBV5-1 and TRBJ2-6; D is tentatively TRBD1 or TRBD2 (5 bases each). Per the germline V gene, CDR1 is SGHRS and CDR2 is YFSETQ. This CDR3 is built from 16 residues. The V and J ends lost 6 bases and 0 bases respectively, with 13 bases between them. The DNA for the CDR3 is TGCGCCAGCACAGCGGACACCCCCTCTGGGGCCAACGTCCTGACTTTC. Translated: CASTADTPSGANVLTF.

For the CDR3, the DNA is TGTGCCAGCAGCTTGTACACTTTCACCGGGGAGCTGTTTTTT. This codes for CASSLYTFTGELFF. The chain uses TRBV5-5 and TRBJ2-2; no firm D call. The germline V and J ends were trimmed by 1 base and 4 bases, with 8 bases remaining between them. Germline V gene sequence: CDR1 SGHKS, CDR2 YYEKEE (reference sequence). The length of the CDR3 is 14 residues. Looking up the rest from reference TRBV5-5 and TRBJ2-2 gives the full variable domain: DAGVTQSPTHLIKTRGQQVTLRCSPISGHKSVSWYQQVLGQGPQFIFQYYEKEERGRGNFPDRFSARQFPNYSSELNVNALLLGDSALYLCASSLYTFTGELFFGEGSRLTVL.

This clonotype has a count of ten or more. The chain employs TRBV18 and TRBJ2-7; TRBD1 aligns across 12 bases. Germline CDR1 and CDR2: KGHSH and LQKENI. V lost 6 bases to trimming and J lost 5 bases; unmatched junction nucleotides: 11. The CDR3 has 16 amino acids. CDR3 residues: CASSPSTGTGGHEQYF. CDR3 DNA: TGTGCCAGCTCTCCTTCCACCGGGACAGGGGGCCACGAGCAGTACTTC.

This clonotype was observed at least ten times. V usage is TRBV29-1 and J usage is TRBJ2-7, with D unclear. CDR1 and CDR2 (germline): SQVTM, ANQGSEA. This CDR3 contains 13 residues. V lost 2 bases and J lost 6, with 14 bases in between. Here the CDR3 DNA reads TGCAGCGTTGAATACGCGAGCTCTGGCGAGCAGTACTTC. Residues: CSVEYASSGEQYF.

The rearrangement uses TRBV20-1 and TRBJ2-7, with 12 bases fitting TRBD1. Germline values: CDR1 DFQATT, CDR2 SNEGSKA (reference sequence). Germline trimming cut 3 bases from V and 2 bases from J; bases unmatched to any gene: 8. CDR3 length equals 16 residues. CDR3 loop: CSASGTGGADPYEQYF. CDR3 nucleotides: TGCAGTGCTAGTGGGACAGGGGGCGCGGACCCCTACGAGCAGTACTTC.